Sequencing of this T cell receptor (beta chain) was carried out in a study of technical replicates of blood from a few donors. This clone has just one count. Here immunoSEQ multiplex PCR was the method, and the copy in TCRdb shows in-frame clones only, minus some. The sample holds about 69,000 clones, approximately 89% seen once. Sequencing was done on a sample of PBMCs. The clonotype originates from a human donor in good health. Some clones in this sample may be carry-over from other donors' samples.

CDR3 region: CASSATNEQFF. In nucleotides, the CDR3 is TGTGCCAGCAGCGCAACTAATGAGCAGTTCTTC. The chain couples TRBV11-2 to TRBJ2-1; unclear D gene. Germline V CDR1 and CDR2: SGHAT, FQNNGV. The CDR3 has 11 amino acids. Trimming took off 5 bases at V and 7 bases at J, with 6 bases between the two ends.